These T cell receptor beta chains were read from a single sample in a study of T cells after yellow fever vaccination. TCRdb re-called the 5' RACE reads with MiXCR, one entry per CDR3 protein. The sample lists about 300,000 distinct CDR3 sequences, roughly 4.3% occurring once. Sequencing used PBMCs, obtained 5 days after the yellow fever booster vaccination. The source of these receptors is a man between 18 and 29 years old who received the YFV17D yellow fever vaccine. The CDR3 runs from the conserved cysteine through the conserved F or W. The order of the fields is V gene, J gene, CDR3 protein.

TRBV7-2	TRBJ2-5	CASSPDPGLVETQYF
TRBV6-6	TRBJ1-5	CASSYSGRRGNQPQHF
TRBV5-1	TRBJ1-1	CASSPERGWSTEAFF
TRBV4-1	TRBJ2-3	CASSQRAETITDTQYF
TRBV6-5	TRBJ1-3	CASSYSIRRDLSGNTIYF
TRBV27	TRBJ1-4	CATAPLATNEKLFF
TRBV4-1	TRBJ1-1	CASSQPGARVSEAFF
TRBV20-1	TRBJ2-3	CSARSFRLNTQYF
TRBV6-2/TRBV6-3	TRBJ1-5	CASSYHDGRDSMESNQPQHF
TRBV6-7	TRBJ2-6	CASLESGANVLTF
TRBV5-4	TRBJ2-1	CASSPAFGGRENEQFF
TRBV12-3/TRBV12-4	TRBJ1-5	CASSLGTTAYSNQPQHF
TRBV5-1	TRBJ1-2	CASSLQSLGGYGYTF
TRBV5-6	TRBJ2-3	CASSATLISSADTQYF
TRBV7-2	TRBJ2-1	CASSRDRAELFF
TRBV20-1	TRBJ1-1	CSARLGTGRTEAFF
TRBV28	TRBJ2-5	CASSPPDHSRFGEGQETQYF
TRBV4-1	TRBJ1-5	CASSQVGINQPQHF
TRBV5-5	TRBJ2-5	CASSLEGAEETQYF
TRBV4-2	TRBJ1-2	CASSQDSKGFGYTF
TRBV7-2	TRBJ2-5	CASSLVGTSIAETQYF
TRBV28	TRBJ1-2	CASSSERTGGGYGYTF